This T cell receptor (beta chain) comes out of a study of blood T cell repertoires in COVID-19. Overall study context: T cells, B-cell-depleted T cells, or PBMCs provided the cDNA or gDNA that served as material.

The CDR3 extends over 16 amino acids. Looked up from germline, CDR1 is LGHNA and CDR2 is YNFKEQ. V shed 1 base and J shed 1 base, with 8 bases lying between them. The protocol was immunoSEQ multiplex PCR, while the TCRdb copy is restricted to in-frame clones and leaves out a portion. The sample holds a few hundred thousand clones, approximately 90% seen once. The sequencing input was PBMCs or T cells enriched from blood (not recorded which). This clonotype originated in a man aged 18 to 29 who had recovered from COVID-19. The V and J genes are TRBV4-2 and TRBJ2-6, with D tentatively TRBD1 (6 bases). CDR3 in amino acids: CASSQGGRSGANVLTF. CDR3 bases: TGTGCCAGCAGCCAAGGGGGGCGATCTGGGGCCAACGTCCTGACTTTC.